Detailed here is one TCR beta chain. Its antigen is still unknown. The data were taken from a study of vaccination and CD4 T cells after COVID-19. Study-level information: The cells in question were stimulated using overlapping spike peptides derived from SARS-CoV-2, HCoV-NL63, HCoV-OC43 and HCoV-229E.

Sample treatment: approximately nine-day PBMC culture with coronavirus spike peptide pools or control peptides (ViraFEST assay). The CDR3 length is 16 residues. Germline V gives CDR1 SGHDN, CDR2 FVKESK. V dropped 3 bases and J dropped 3 bases, with 17 bases sitting between them. Sequencing of cultured CD4+ T cell DNA used the Oncomine TCR Beta short-read assay. A single record per CDR3 protein comes from TCRdb applying MiXCR to the PCR reads. In the table there are approximately 14,000 distinct CDR3 sequences, over 65% of which are singletons. V is TRBV14 and J is TRBJ1-1; a weak D match, TRBD1 (5 bases). The sequencing input was CD4+ T cells from blood, cultured in vitro. The TCR sequence derives from a human donor who had recovered from COVID-19. CDR3 sequence reads: CASSHPAGWADTEAFF. The CDR3 coding sequence is TGTGCCAGCAGCCACCCGGCAGGGTGGGCAGACACTGAAGCTTTCTTT.